The clone carrying this T cell receptor (beta chain) was picked up many times. The germline V gene has CDR1 MGHRA and CDR2 YSYEKL. This CDR3 is 14 amino acids long. The V segment lost 2 bases and the J segment 3 bases; nucleotides outside the gene matches: 2. This entry comes from a study of molecular identifiers for immune sequencing clone quantification. TCRdb re-called the PCR reads through MiXCR, storing one row per CDR3 protein. The table records 97,000 or so distinct CDR3 sequences, roughly 24% of them present only once. This clonotype was sampled from a human donor in good health. Some libraries in this study had Jurkat cell RNA spiked in. Sequenced input: naive CD8+ T cells from blood, with Jurkat cell RNA spiked in. Subset specified: FACS-sorted CD8+CD4-CCR7+CD45RA+ naive T cells. V usage is TRBV4-1 and J usage is TRBJ2-7; 9 bases align to TRBD1. The CDR3 is CASSQTTGGYEQYF. Written as DNA, the CDR3 is TGCGCCAGCAGCCAAACGACAGGGGGCTACGAGCAGTACTTC.